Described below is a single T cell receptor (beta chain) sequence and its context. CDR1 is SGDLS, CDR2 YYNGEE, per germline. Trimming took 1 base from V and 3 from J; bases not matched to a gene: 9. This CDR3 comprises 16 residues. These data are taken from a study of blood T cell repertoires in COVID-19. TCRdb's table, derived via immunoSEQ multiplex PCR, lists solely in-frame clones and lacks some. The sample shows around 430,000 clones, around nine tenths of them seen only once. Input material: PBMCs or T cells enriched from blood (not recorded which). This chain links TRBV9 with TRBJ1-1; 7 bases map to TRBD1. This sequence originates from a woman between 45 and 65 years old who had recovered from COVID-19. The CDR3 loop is CASSVSSSGGYTEAFF. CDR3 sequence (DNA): TGTGCCAGCAGCGTATCTTCTTCAGGGGGGTACACTGAAGCTTTCTTT.